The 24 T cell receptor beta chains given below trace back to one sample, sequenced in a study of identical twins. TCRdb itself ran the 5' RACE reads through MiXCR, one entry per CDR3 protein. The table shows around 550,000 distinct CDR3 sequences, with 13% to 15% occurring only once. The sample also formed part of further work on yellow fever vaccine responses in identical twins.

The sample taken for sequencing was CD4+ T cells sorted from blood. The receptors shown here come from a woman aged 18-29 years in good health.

This chain's CDR3 is CATSLSPDRAYSGNTIYF. In DNA, the CDR3 is TGTGCCACCAGCCTCTCCCCGGACAGGGCCTACTCTGGAAACACCATATATTTT. The chain combines TRBV15 with TRBJ1-3, with TRBD1 identical over 8 bases. The junction had 12 bases not matched to a gene; V was cut back by 5 bases and J by 0 bases. CDR3 length: 18 residues. Per germline, CDR1 LNHNV and CDR2 YYDKDF (reference sequence). Full variable domain (missing parts from reference TRBV15 and TRBJ1-3): DAMVIQNPRYQVTQFGKPVTLSCSQTLNHNVMYWYQQKSSQAPKLLFHYYDKDFNNEADTPDNFQSRRPNTSFCFLDIRSPGLGDTAMYLCATSLSPDRAYSGNTIYFGEGSWLTVV.

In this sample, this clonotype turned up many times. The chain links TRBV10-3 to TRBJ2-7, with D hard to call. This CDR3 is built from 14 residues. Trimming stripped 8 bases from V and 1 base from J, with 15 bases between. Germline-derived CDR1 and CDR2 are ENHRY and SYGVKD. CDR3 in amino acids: CAIGRDLLSYEQYF. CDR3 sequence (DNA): TGTGCCATCGGGCGAGATCTGCTATCCTACGAGCAGTACTTC.

Here the CDR3 reads CASSFNFRAGELFF. The CDR3 region has the DNA TGCGCCAGCAGCTTCAATTTCAGGGCCGGGGAGCTGTTTTTT. The chain links TRBV5-1 to TRBJ2-2; D is possibly TRBD1 (5 bases). This CDR3 spans 14 amino acids. Trimming removed 2 bases from V and 6 bases from J, with 11 bases in between. Looked up from germline, CDR1 is SGHRS and CDR2 is YFSETQ.

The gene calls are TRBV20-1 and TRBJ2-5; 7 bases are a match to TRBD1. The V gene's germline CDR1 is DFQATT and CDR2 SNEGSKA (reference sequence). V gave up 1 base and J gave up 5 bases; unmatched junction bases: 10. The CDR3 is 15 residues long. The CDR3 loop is CSARAPTGRRETQYF. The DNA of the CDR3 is TGCAGTGCTAGAGCCCCGACAGGGCGTCGGGAGACCCAGTACTTC.

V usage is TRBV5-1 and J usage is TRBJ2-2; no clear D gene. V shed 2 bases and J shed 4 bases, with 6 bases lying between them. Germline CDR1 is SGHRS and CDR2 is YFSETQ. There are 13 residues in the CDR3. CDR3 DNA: TGCGCCAGCAGCTTCGCGGTCACCGGGGAGCTGTTTTTT. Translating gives CASSFAVTGELFF.

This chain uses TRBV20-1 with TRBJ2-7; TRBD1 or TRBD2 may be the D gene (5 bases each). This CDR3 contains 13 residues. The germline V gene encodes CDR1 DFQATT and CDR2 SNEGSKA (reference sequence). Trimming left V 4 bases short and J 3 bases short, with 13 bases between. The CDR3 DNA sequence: TGCAGTGCTATCCGGGACCGGAACTACGAGCAGTACTTC. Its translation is CSAIRDRNYEQYF.

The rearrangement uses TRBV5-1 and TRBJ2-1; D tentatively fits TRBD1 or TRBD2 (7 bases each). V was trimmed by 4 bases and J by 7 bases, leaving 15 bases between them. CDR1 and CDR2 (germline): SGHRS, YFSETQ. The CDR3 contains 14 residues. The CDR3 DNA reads TGCGCCAGCAGCCTAGGGACAGCGGGGAATGAGCAGTTCTTC. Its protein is CASSLGTAGNEQFF.

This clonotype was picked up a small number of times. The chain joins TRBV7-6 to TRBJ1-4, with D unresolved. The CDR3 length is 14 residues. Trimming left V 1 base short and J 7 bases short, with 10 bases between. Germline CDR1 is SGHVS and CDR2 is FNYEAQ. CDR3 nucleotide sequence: TGTGCCAGCAGCTTAGTGAGCCTTCCTGAAAAACTGTTTTTT. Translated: CASSLVSLPEKLFF.

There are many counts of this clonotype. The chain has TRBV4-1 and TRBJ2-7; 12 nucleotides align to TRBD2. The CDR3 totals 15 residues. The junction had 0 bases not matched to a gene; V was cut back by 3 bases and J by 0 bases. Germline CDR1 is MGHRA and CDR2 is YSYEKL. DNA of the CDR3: TGCGCCAGCAGCCAGGGACTAGCGGGCTCCTACGAGCAGTACGTC. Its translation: CASSQGLAGSYEQYV.

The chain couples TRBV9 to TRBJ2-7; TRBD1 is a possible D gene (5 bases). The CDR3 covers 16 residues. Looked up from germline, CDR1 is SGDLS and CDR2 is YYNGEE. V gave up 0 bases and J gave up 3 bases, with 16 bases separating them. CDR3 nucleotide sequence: TGTGCCAGCAGCGTAGGCCCAACAGGACCCCACTACGAGCAGTACTTC. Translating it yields CASSVGPTGPHYEQYF.

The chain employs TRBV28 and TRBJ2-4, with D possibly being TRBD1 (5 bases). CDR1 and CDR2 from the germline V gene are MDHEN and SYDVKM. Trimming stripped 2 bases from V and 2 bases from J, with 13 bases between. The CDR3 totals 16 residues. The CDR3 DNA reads TGTGCCAGCAGTTTAAGCCCAGGGCTTACCAAAAACATTCAGTACTTC. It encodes CASSLSPGLTKNIQYF. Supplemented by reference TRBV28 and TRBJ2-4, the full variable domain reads DVKVTQSSRYLVKRTGEKVFLECVQDMDHENMFWYRQDPGLGLRLIYFSYDVKMKEKGDIPEGYSVSREKKERFSLILESASTNQTSMYLCASSLSPGLTKNIQYFGAGTRLSVL.

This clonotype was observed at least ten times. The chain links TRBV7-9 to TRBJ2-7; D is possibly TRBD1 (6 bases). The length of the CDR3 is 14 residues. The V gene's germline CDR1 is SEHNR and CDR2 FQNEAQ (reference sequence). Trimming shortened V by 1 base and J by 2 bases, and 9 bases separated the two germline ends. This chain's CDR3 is CASSLERQAYEQYF. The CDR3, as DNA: TGTGCCAGCAGCTTAGAGCGACAGGCCTACGAGCAGTACTTC.

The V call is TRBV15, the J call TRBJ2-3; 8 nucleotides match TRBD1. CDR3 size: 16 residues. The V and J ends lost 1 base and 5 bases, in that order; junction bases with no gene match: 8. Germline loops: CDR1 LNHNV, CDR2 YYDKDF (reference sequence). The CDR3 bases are TGTGCCACCAGCAGAGGGTACGGACAGGGAGGAGATACGCAGTATTTT. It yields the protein CATSRGYGQGGDTQYF.

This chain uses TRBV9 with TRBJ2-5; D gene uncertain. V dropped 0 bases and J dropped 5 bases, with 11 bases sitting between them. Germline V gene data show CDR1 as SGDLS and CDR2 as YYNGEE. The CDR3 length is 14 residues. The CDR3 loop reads CASSVGSGLETQYF. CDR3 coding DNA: TGTGCCAGCAGCGTAGGGTCGGGTCTGGAGACCCAGTACTTC.

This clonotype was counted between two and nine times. The CDR3 region is CASRDGQSATNEKLFF. In DNA form, the CDR3 reads TGTGCCAGCCGGGATGGACAGTCCGCAACTAATGAAAAACTGTTTTTT. The chain has TRBV2 and TRBJ1-4, with TRBD1 as a possible D gene (6 bases). The ends were cut back, 8 bases at V and 0 bases at J, with 16 bases in the middle. The germline V gene encodes CDR1 SNHLY and CDR2 FYNNEI. This CDR3 contains 16 residues.

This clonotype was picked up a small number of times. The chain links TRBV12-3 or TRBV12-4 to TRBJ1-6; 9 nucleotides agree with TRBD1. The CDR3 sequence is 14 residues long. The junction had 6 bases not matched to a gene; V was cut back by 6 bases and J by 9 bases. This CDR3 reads CASRRGQGSSPLHF. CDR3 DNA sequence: TGTGCCAGCAGACGGGGACAGGGAAGTTCACCCCTCCACTTT.

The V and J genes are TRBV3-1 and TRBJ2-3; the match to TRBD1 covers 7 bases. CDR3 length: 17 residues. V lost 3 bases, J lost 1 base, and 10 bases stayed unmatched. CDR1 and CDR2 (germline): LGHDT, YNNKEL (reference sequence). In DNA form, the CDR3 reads TGTGCCAGCAGCCAGGCAATGACAGGGCTAGGCACAGATACGCAGTATTTT. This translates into CASSQAMTGLGTDTQYF.

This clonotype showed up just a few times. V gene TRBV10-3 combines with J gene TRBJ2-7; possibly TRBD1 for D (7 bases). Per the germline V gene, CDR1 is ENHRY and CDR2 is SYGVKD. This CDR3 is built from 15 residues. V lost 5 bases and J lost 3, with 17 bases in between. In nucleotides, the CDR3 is TGTGCCATCAGTAAGGGAGGCCAGGGGGGCTACGAGCAGTACGTC. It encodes CAISKGGQGGYEQYV.

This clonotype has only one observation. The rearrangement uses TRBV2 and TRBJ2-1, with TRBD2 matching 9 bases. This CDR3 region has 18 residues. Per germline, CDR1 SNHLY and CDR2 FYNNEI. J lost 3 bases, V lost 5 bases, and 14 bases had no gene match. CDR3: CASSCASSGARDYNEQFF. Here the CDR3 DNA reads TGTGCCAGCAGTTGTGCGTCTAGCGGGGCTAGGGACTACAATGAGCAGTTCTTC.

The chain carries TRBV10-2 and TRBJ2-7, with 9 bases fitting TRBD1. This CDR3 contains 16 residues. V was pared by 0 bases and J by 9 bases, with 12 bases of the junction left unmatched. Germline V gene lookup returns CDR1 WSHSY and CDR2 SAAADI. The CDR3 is CASSESSAGTGLGQYV. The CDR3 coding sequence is TGCGCCAGCAGTGAGTCGTCCGCCGGGACAGGGTTAGGGCAGTACGTC.

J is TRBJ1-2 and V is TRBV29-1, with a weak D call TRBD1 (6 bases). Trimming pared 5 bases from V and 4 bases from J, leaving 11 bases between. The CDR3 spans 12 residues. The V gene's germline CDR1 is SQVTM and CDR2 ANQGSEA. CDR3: CSVSAGAYGYTF. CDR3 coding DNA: TGCAGCGTTTCCGCAGGGGCCTATGGCTACACCTTC.

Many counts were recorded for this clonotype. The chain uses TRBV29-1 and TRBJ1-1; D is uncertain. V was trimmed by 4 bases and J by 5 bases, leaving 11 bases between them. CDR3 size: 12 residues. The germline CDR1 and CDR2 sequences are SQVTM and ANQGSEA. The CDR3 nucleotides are TGCAGCGTTGGGAGGTTGGGGACTGAAGCTTTCTTT. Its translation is CSVGRLGTEAFF.

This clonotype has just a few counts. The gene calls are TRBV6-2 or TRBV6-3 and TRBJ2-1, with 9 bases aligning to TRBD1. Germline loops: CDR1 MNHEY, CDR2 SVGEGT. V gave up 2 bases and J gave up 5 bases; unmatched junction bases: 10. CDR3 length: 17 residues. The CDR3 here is CASSYPRGGTGNNEQFF. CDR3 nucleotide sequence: TGTGCCAGCAGTTACCCGAGAGGAGGGACAGGGAACAATGAGCAGTTCTTC.

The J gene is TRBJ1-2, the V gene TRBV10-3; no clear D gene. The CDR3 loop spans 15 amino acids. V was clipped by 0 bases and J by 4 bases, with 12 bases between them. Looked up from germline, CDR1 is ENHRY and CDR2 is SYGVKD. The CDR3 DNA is TGTGCCATCAGTGAGTCGATTGATCAGGTCTATGGCTACACCTTC. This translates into CAISESIDQVYGYTF.